Sequencing of this T cell receptor beta chain was carried out in a study of beta chain features in type 1 diabetes. This clone was observed a handful of times. The antigen is undetermined. All of the sorted populations showed purity greater than 98%. The CDR3 runs to 14 residues. Per the germline V gene, CDR1 is SGHAT and CDR2 is FQNNGV. V dropped 0 bases and J dropped 8 bases, with 13 bases sitting between them. Expressed TCRB transcripts were sequenced after all isolated RNA was converted to cDNA. Some clones are missing from TCRdb's copy, which holds only in-frame ones; the method was immunoSEQ multiplex PCR. Here the sample spans 250,000 to 350,000 clones, 15% being singletons. Study-wide results and limits: Moderate but significant shortening of TCRB CDR3s was recorded in all four CD4+ subsets from Type 1 diabetes patients. Amplification by PCR could prefer shorter templates, with the same effect in patients and controls. Highly expressing activated T cells could be over-counted with a cDNA template.

The sequence was obtained from a man between 18 and 35 years old with type 1 diabetes. The V and J genes are TRBV11-2 and TRBJ1-2; D call uncertain. Material: naive CD4+ T cells from blood. Here the CDR3 reads CASSLEALARGYTF. CDR3 nucleotides: TGTGCCAGCAGCTTAGAAGCTCTAGCCAGGGGCTACACCTTC.